The rows below give T cell receptor beta chains drawn from one sample of a study of human T cells and chemical hapten exposure. MiXCR, run by TCRdb on the RACE reads, gives a single entry per CDR3 protein. Of about 340,000 distinct CDR3 sequences in the sample, roughly 6.9% are singletons; the top ten hold approximately 8%. The sample here was whole blood, taken in connection with sensitization to the hapten diphenylcyclopropenone (DPC). These receptors were obtained from a woman between 18 and 29 years old with alopecia areata. Some clones in this sample may be carry-over from other donors' samples. Each CDR3 is given with its conserved first and last residue. A D gene is named only where the DNA matches it firmly. Size tells how often a clone was seen (once, few, many) or the class of an expanded clone, and some rows leave it out.

j_call	d_call	v_call	clone_size	cdr3_nt	cdr3_aa
TRBJ1-1	-	TRBV5-4	-	TGTGCCAGCAGCCGATCCATTGGAATCGAGGACACTGAAGCTTTCTTT	CASSRSIGIEDTEAFF
TRBJ1-4	-	TRBV28	many	TGTGCCAGCACCTTTCTCGATCGGACGGGCGAAAAACTGTTTTTT	CASTFLDRTGEKLFF
TRBJ2-3	TRBD2	TRBV5-1	few	TGCGCCAGCAGCTTGGAAGCGGGGGGGCTCGATACGCAGTATTTT	CASSLEAGGLDTQYF
TRBJ2-3	TRBD1	TRBV3-1	few	TGTGCCAGCCACGGGACAGGGGGTTTAGATACGCAGTATTTT	CASHGTGGLDTQYF
TRBJ2-7	-	TRBV20-1	-	TGCAGTGCTAGGCTGGGGGCAGGGGTAATCTACGAGCAGTACTTC	CSARLGAGVIYEQYF
TRBJ1-4	-	TRBV4-2	few	TGTGCCAGCAGCCATGAGGGACCCTGGTGCCTTGCAACTAATGAAAAACTGTTTTTT	CASSHEGPWCLATNEKLFF
TRBJ2-7	-	TRBV27	many	TGTGCCAGCAGTTTAAGTATCCGGGCAGGGGCCTGGTACGAGCAGTACTTC	CASSLSIRAGAWYEQYF
TRBJ2-5	-	TRBV28	few	TGTGCCAGCAGTTCAATAGGGCAGGGCACGAACACGGAGACCCAGTACTTC	CASSSIGQGTNTETQYF
TRBJ2-3	TRBD2	TRBV6-1	-	TGTGCCAGCAAGAGACAACTAGCGGGGGGGAGTGCAGATACGCAGTATTTT	CASKRQLAGGSADTQYF
TRBJ1-5	-	TRBV12-3/TRBV12-4	few	TGTGCCAGCAGTTTTAGGGTAGGGGTAGCGAGCAATCAGCCCCAGCATTTT	CASSFRVGVASNQPQHF
TRBJ1-1	-	TRBV6-2/TRBV6-3	-	TGTGCCACCGTGCCAGGTGTTCGAGGCACTGAAGCTTTCTTT	CATVPGVRGTEAFF
TRBJ2-3	-	TRBV28	few	TGTGCCAGCAGTTTTTTTGGCCGGGCAGGGTACACAGATACGCAGTATTTT	CASSFFGRAGYTDTQYF
TRBJ1-2	-	TRBV29-1	few	TGCAGCGTTGGAGGCCAGTTAGCTAACTATGGCTACACCTTC	CSVGGQLANYGYTF
TRBJ2-5	-	TRBV18	-	TGTGCCAGCTCACCACCGATTTTGGAGACCCAGTACTTC	CASSPPILETQYF
TRBJ1-2	-	TRBV12-3/TRBV12-4	few	TGTGCCAGCAGCCTCAGTGCGCAGAAAATTGGCTACACCTTC	CASSLSAQKIGYTF
TRBJ2-5	-	TRBV12-3/TRBV12-4	few	TGTGCCAGCAGTTCCGGGGAGAGGCAAGAGACCCAGTACTTC	CASSSGERQETQYF
TRBJ2-2	TRBD1	TRBV12-3/TRBV12-4	few	TGTGCCAGCAGGGAGCCGGGACAGGGTGGGGAGCTGTTTTTT	CASREPGQGGELFF
TRBJ2-7	TRBD1	TRBV20-1	-	TGCAGTGCTAGGGCGGGACAGGGGTCCTACGAGCAGTACTTC	CSARAGQGSYEQYF
TRBJ2-5	TRBD2	TRBV7-6	-	TGTGCCAGCAGCCTAGCGGGGGTTCGGTCGGAGACCCAGTACTTC	CASSLAGVRSETQYF
TRBJ1-3	-	TRBV4-3	few	TGCGCCAGCAGCCAAGGACAGAGAAACTCTGGAAACACCATATATTTT	CASSQGQRNSGNTIYF
TRBJ2-1	TRBD2	TRBV7-2	few	TGTGCCAGCAGCCCAACTAGCGGGGGGGCCCGTGAGCAGTTCTTC	CASSPTSGGAREQFF
TRBJ2-7	-	TRBV5-1	many	TGCGCCAGCAGCTTTGGCCCAGTTGCAGGCGAACCCTACGAGCAGTACTTC	CASSFGPVAGEPYEQYF
TRBJ1-5	TRBD1	TRBV5-8	-	TGTGCCAGCAGCTTGACAGGACAGGCGAGCAATCAGCCCCAGCATTTT	CASSLTGQASNQPQHF
TRBJ2-1	-	TRBV12-5	many	TGTGCTAGTGGTTTGTTCTCAGGGGTCCATGAGCAGTTCTTC	CASGLFSGVHEQFF
TRBJ2-7	-	TRBV2	-	TGTGCCAGCTTTGCGGGGCTCCCTTTCTACGAGCAGTACTTC	CASFAGLPFYEQYF
TRBJ2-5	-	TRBV6-2/TRBV6-3	few	TGTGCCAGCAGTTACGTCCACCAAGAGACCCAGTACTTC	CASSYVHQETQYF
TRBJ2-3	TRBD1	TRBV5-1	many	TGCGCCAGCAGCTTGGGGACAGGGGGCGCAGATACGCAGTATTTT	CASSLGTGGADTQYF
TRBJ2-2	-	TRBV6-2/TRBV6-3	few	TGTGCCAGCAGAGGCTTCGCCGGGGAGCTGTTTTTT	CASRGFAGELFF
TRBJ1-5	-	TRBV19	few	TGTGCCAGTAGTACCGGGACATATAATCAGCCCCAGCATTTT	CASSTGTYNQPQHF
TRBJ2-2	TRBD2	TRBV9	many	TGTGCCAGCAGCGTGTCGGGGGGCACCGGGGAGCTGTTTTTT	CASSVSGGTGELFF
TRBJ1-2	-	TRBV7-9	-	TGTGCCAGCAGTAAGCCCCCTAACTATGGCTACACCTTC	CASSKPPNYGYTF
TRBJ2-7	-	TRBV6-2/TRBV6-3	many	TGTGCCAGCAGTCAGGGCCCGACCTTCGAGCAGTACTTC	CASSQGPTFEQYF
TRBJ2-1	-	TRBV19	many	TGTGCCAGTACCCACCGGCCCAGCTCCTACAATGAGCAGTTCTTC	CASTHRPSSYNEQFF
TRBJ2-5	-	TRBV25-1	many	TGTGCCAGCAGTGACCCAGGACTATACCAAGAGACCCAGTACTTC	CASSDPGLYQETQYF
TRBJ2-7	-	TRBV10-3	many	TGTGCCATCAGTGAGCCCGCGAGTACCTACGAGCAGTACTTC	CAISEPASTYEQYF
TRBJ2-2	-	TRBV5-4	-	TGTGCCAGCAGCGTTAGGGGAAAAACGAACACCGGGGAGCTGTTTTTT	CASSVRGKTNTGELFF
TRBJ2-2	-	TRBV19	many	TGTGCCAGTAAGGTCAGCGGGACCGGGGAGCTGTTTTTT	CASKVSGTGELFF
TRBJ2-5	-	TRBV3-1	many	TGTGCCAGCAGCCCCAAAGGGTGGGGCCAAGAGACCCAGTACTTC	CASSPKGWGQETQYF
TRBJ1-5	-	TRBV6-5	few	TGTGCCAGCGGATGGGAAGATCAGCCCCAGCATTTT	CASGWEDQPQHF
TRBJ2-5	TRBD2	TRBV6-5	few	TGTGCCAGCAGTTACTCGAGGTACCGGGGGGGCTCGAAAGAGACCCAGTACTTC	CASSYSRYRGGSKETQYF
TRBJ2-2	-	TRBV2	many	TGTGCCAGCAGCCCGACTTTGGGGACCGGGGAGCTGTTTTTT	CASSPTLGTGELFF